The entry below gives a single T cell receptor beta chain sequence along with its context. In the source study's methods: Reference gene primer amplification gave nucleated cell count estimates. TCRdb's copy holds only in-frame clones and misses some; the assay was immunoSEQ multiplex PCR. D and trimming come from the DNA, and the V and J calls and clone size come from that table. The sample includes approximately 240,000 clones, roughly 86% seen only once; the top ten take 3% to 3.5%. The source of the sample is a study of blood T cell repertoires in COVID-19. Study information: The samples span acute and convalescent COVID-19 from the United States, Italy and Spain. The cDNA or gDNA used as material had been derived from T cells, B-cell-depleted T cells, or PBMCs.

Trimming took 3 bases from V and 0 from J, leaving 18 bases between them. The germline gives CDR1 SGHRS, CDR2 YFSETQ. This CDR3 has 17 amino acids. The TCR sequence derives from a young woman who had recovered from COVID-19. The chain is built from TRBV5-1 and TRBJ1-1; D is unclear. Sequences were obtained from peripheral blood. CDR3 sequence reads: CASSSPGGNSMNTEAFF. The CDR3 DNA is TGCGCCAGCAGCTCCCCGGGAGGGAATAGTATGAACACTGAAGCTTTCTTT.